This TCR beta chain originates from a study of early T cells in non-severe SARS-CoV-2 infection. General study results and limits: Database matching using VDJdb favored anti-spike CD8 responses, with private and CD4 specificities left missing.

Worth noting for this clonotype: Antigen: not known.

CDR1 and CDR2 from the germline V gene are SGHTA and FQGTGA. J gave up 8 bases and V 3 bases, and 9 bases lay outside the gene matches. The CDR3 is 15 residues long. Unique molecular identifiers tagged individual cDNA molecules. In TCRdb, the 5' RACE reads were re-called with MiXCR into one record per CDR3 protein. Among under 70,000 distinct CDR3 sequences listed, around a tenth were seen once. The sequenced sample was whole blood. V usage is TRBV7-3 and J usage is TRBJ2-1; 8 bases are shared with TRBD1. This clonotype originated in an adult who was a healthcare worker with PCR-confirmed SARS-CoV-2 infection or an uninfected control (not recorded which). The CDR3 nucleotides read TGTGCCAGCAGCTTCGGACAGGGATTTGGGGATGAGCAGTTCTTC. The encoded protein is CASSFGQGFGDEQFF.